This T cell receptor beta chain was sequenced for a study of blood T cell repertoires in COVID-19. Looking at the study overall: PBMCs, B-cell-depleted T cells, or T cells provided the cDNA or gDNA that made up the material.

Seattle-derived patients entered the study during active infection and were followed longitudinally. Original analysis: Quantification of nucleated cells was approximated via reference gene primer amplification. Profiling relied on immunoSEQ multiplex PCR, and the TCRdb table lists in-frame clones only, not all of them. That table gives V, J and clone size, and the DNA gave D and trimming. The table includes 200,000 to 250,000 clones, 82% detected once. J lost 8 bases, V lost 4 bases, and 7 bases had no gene match. CDR3 length: 13 residues. Germline lookup yields CDR1 SGHTA and CDR2 FQGNSA. The sequence was obtained from a woman at least 80 years old with COVID-19, enrolled during active disease. The sample comprised peripheral blood. The chain joins TRBV7-2 to TRBJ1-2, with TRBD1 matching over 7 bases. This chain's CDR3 is CASSSTRGDGYTF. The CDR3 coding sequence is TGTGCCAGCAGCTCGACCAGGGGGGACGGCTACACCTTC.